The clone carrying this TCR beta chain was observed a few times. Its antigen remains unidentified. This sample is part of a study of post-analysis software for immune sequencing data. Study-level background: Multiple sclerosis in the patients followed relapsing-remitting, secondary progressive and progressive-relapsing courses.

V was pared by 2 bases and J by 5 bases, with 17 bases of the junction left unmatched. The CDR3 is 19 amino acids. Study-wide results and limits: Samples sharing a preparation batch grouped tightly together when assessed by F measure. Controls showed lower frequencies than patients for 5 or 6 TRBV segments, and TRBV5-6, TRBV5-1 and TRBV20-1 were among these. Normalized Chao1 diversity was significantly reduced in patients versus controls.

Incorporated into the TCR beta cDNA libraries were unique molecular identifiers, which served to reduce PCR and sequencing biases. With roughly 1 to 10 million T cells as the source, approximately 500,000 cDNA molecules resulted. Each CDR3 protein gets one entry after TCRdb re-called the PCR reads with MiXCR. The top ten hold over 1.5% of the sample, which has approximately 570,000 distinct CDR3 sequences, about 44% seen once. The sequencing sample was made of blood. The sequence was collected from a girl aged 10 to 17 with multiple sclerosis. The chain couples TRBV6-7 to TRBJ2-4; 8 bases are a match to TRBD1. TRBV6-7 is annotated as an ORF whose role is uncertain. The CDR3: CASSYGGTGGEKRENIQYF. The CDR3 DNA reads as TGTGCCAGCAGTTACGGCGGGACAGGCGGGGAAAAACGGGAAAACATTCAGTACTTC.